This passage covers 16 T cell receptor beta chains from one sample sequenced in a study of beta chain bispecific antibodies for T cell cancers. Study conclusions and caveats: Normal T cells contributed less of the targeted TRBV signal than the leukemia cells did.

From the 5' RACE reads, TCRdb called clonotypes with MiXCR, one entry per CDR3 protein. This table has about 9,600 distinct CDR3 sequences, 2% to 2.5% appearing once. Either OKT3 anti-CD3 antibody or CD3/CD28 beads expanded T cells from blood mononuclear cells over approximately 3 days. Their antigens remain unidentified. The material was T cells from a healthy donor cultured with Jurkat leukemia cells, obtained from a culture containing an anti-CD19 bispecific antibody. The receptors stem from a human donor in good health. Some clones in this sample may be carry-over from other donors' samples.

The chain combines TRBV6-5 with TRBJ2-7, with D perhaps TRBD2 (7 bases). CDR1 is MNHEY, CDR2 SVGAGI, per germline. The CDR3 spans 14 residues. V was trimmed by 6 bases and J by 4 bases, leaving 16 bases between them. CDR3 loop: CASSLGGAGYEQYF. The DNA for the CDR3 is TGTGCCAGCAGCCTTGGGGGGGCGGGGTACGAGCAGTACTTC.

This clonotype has at least ten counts. The chain employs TRBV27 and TRBJ2-6, with D possibly TRBD2 on 7 matching bases. The CDR3 loop spans 20 amino acids. Germline assignment: CDR1 MNHEY and CDR2 SMNVEV (reference sequence). V shed 7 bases and J shed 1 base, with 26 bases lying between them. CDR3 nucleotides: TGTGCCAGCACTCTTTGGGGGGGTGACGACAGGCCGTCTGGGGCCAACGTCCTGACTTTC. Its translation: CASTLWGGDDRPSGANVLTF.

This clonotype was seen ten or more times. The chain carries TRBV5-5 and TRBJ2-7; D remains ambiguous. The CDR3 has 15 amino acids. With 0 bases removed from V and 4 bases from J, the gap between germline ends came to 14 bases. Per germline, CDR1 SGHKS and CDR2 YYEKEE (reference sequence). CDR3 region: CASSLAGSREYEQYF. The CDR3 DNA reads TGTGCCAGCAGCTTGGCGGGCTCCAGAGAGTACGAGCAGTACTTC. Filled out from reference TRBV5-5 and TRBJ2-7, the complete variable domain reads DAGVTQSPTHLIKTRGQQVTLRCSPISGHKSVSWYQQVLGQGPQFIFQYYEKEERGRGNFPDRFSARQFPNYSSELNVNALLLGDSALYLCASSLAGSREYEQYFGPGTRLTVT.

By share of the sample, this clonotype is medium-sized (0.01 to 0.1%). J is TRBJ1-1 and V is TRBV10-3; tentative D call: TRBD1 (5 bases). With 4 bases removed from V and 1 base from J, the gap between germline ends came to 16 bases. This CDR3 contains 16 residues. Looked up from germline, CDR1 is ENHRY and CDR2 is SYGVKD. The CDR3 DNA follows: TGTGCCATCAGTGGGGCCGACAGCCGAGGGAACACTGAAGCTTTCTTT. Translated: CAISGADSRGNTEAFF.

This clonotype was counted ten times or more. The chain links TRBV7-6 to TRBJ2-7, with D perhaps matching TRBD1 (6 bases). The ends were cut back, 1 base at V and 5 bases at J, with 9 bases in the middle. The CDR3 totals 13 residues. The germline V gene has CDR1 SGHVS and CDR2 FNYEAQ. The CDR3 region is CASSLDRDHEQYF. The CDR3 region has the DNA TGTGCCAGCAGCTTAGACAGGGACCACGAGCAGTACTTC.

This clonotype was detected many times. The chain couples TRBV9 to TRBJ1-1, with D uncertain. Trimming took off 0 bases at V and 2 bases at J, with 8 bases between the two ends. CDR1 SGDLS and CDR2 YYNGEE come from the germline V gene. The CDR3 covers 14 residues. The CDR3: CASSVGRINTEAFF. CDR3 DNA: TGTGCCAGCAGCGTAGGACGGATAAACACTGAAGCTTTCTTT.

This clonotype showed up many times. CDR3 coding DNA: TGTGCAAGTCGCTTAGAATGTTATAATTCACCCCTCCACTTT. Residues: CASRLECYNSPLHF. The chain couples TRBV12-2 to TRBJ1-6. TRBV12-2 is noted as a pseudogene. The CDR3 extends over 14 amino acids.

Many counts were recorded for this clonotype. V is TRBV3-1 and J is TRBJ2-7; no reliable D call. Germline CDR1 and CDR2: LGHDT and YNNKEL (reference sequence). V was shortened by 1 base and J by 6 bases, with 4 bases between the two germline ends. This CDR3 comprises 11 residues. The DNA for the CDR3 is TGTGCCAGCAGCCAAGTCAGCGAGCAGTACTTC. Its protein product is CASSQVSEQYF.

The sample holds many counts of this clonotype. This rearrangement joins TRBV11-2 to TRBJ2-1; TRBD1 agrees at 8 bases. CDR1 and CDR2 (germline): SGHAT, FQNNGV. With 5 bases clipped from V and 7 bases from J, the junction kept 4 bases outside the gene matches. The CDR3 is made up of 13 amino acids. The CDR3 protein is CASSATGENEQFF. CDR3 coding DNA: TGTGCCAGCAGCGCGACAGGGGAAAATGAGCAGTTCTTC.

This clonotype was recorded many times. The junction differs from germline at one of its ends, possibly a read error. The chain couples TRBV7-7 to TRBJ2-2; 13 bases match TRBD2. Germline assignment: CDR1 SSHAT and CDR2 FNYEAQ (reference sequence). The CDR3 length is 19 residues. DNA for the CDR3: TGTGCTAGCAGCTTAGCCGGACTAGCGGGGGCCGATAACACCGGGGAGCTGTTTTTT. This sequence encodes CASSLAGLAGADNTGELFF.

This clonotype has at least ten counts. The V gene is TRBV24-1, the J gene TRBJ2-2; D is unclear. Trimming cost V 4 bases and J 5 bases, with 4 bases left between them. CDR1 and CDR2 from the germline V gene are KGHDR and SFDVKD. CDR3 length: 12 amino acids. The CDR3 nucleotides read TGTGCCACCAGTGACTGGACCGGGGAGCTGTTTTTT. Encoded protein: CATSDWTGELFF.

This clonotype has at least ten counts. V usage is TRBV28 and J usage is TRBJ2-3; D uncertain. With 5 bases removed from V and 1 base from J, the gap between germline ends came to 16 bases. The CDR3 covers 16 residues. The V gene's germline CDR1 is MDHEN and CDR2 SYDVKM. DNA for the CDR3: TGTGCCAGCAGTCCACTCAGTGAAGCTGGCACAGATACGCAGTATTTT. It codes for CASSPLSEAGTDTQYF.

This clonotype was detected many times. This chain connects TRBV10-3 to TRBJ1-2; D might be TRBD1 (5 bases). Germline CDR1 ENHRY, CDR2 SYGVKD. The CDR3 length is 15 residues. The V and J ends lost 4 bases and 0 bases respectively, with 12 bases between them. For the CDR3, the DNA is TGTGCCATCAGTGGGGACGGTCTAGCTAACTATGGCTACACCTTC. This codes for CAISGDGLANYGYTF.

Points on this clonotype: A much larger clone differs by one base, so this may be a read error. This rearrangement joins TRBV7-9 to TRBJ2-5, with D maybe TRBD2 (5 bases). Germline lookup yields CDR1 SEHNR and CDR2 FQNEAQ (reference sequence). V was clipped by 5 bases and J by 7 bases, with 8 bases between them. This CDR3 is 11 amino acids long. CDR3 DNA: TGTGCCAGCAGCGGAGGCGTGACCCAGTACTTC. Translation: CASSGGVTQYF.

This clonotype is labeled as medium-sized. This chain connects TRBV5-1 to TRBJ2-7; the D is unclear. Deletions cut 4 bases from V and 3 bases from J, with 8 bases between. The CDR3 spans 12 residues. Per germline, CDR1 SGHRS and CDR2 YFSETQ. The CDR3, as DNA: TGCGCCAGCAGCCCCAACAGCTACGAGCAGTACTTC. It encodes CASSPNSYEQYF.

This clonotype was counted many times. The chain uses TRBV5-1 and TRBJ1-1, with TRBD1 matching over 8 bases. CDR1 is SGHRS and CDR2 is YFSETQ in the germline V gene. The CDR3 totals 13 residues. V was clipped by 6 bases and J by 4 bases; unmatched bases: 5. CDR3 bases: TGCGCCAGCAACCCACAGGGGGGCACTGAAGCTTTCTTT. It codes for CASNPQGGTEAFF.